The present entry profiles one T cell receptor (beta chain) with its context. Its specificity is unknown. This entry is derived from a study of PD-1 blockade in classical Hodgkin lymphoma. Some clones are missing from TCRdb's copy, which holds only in-frame ones; the method was immunoSEQ multiplex PCR. The sample has 45,000 to 55,000 clones; just under 75% are singletons. With no exception, relapse followed autologous stem cell transplantation in all patients, and brentuximab vedotin exposure varied. Whole-study results and caveats: Undefined causes, possibly disease activity or prior therapy, underlie the repertoire differences. In newly diagnosed patients, baseline TCR diversity was reportedly below that of healthy donors. At C4D1, TCR diversity had climbed significantly for CD4+ cells, though not for CD8+ cells.

Unmatched junction bases numbered 6, after V lost 5 bases and J lost 9 bases. The CDR3 spans 13 residues. Per germline, CDR1 MNHEY and CDR2 SVGAGI. This TCR derives from a human donor with classical Hodgkin lymphoma. The chain has TRBV6-5 and TRBJ2-1; 8 bases align to TRBD2. Sequenced here: peripheral blood mononuclear cells (PBMCs), sampled before the second cycle of nivolumab. CDR3 protein: CASSHTGGGEQFF. In DNA, the CDR3 is TGTGCCAGCAGTCATACGGGGGGGGGTGAGCAGTTCTTC.